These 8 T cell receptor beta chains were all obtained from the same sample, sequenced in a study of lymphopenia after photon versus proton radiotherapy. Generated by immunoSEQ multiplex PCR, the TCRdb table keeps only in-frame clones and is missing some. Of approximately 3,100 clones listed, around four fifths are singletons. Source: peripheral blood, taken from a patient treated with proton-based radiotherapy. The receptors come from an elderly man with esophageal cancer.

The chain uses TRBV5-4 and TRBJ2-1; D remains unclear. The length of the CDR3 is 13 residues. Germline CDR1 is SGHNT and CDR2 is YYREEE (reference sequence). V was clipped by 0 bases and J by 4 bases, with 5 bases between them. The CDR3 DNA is TGTGCCAGCAGCTTGGGCCTTTACAATGAGCAGTTCTTC. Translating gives CASSLGLYNEQFF.

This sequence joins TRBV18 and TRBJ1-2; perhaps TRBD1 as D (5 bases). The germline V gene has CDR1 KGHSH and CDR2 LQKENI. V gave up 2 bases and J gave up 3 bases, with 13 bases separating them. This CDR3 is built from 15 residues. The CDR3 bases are TGTGCCAGCTCACCAGTGGGGCCGTCCCACTATGGCTACACCTTC. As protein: CASSPVGPSHYGYTF.

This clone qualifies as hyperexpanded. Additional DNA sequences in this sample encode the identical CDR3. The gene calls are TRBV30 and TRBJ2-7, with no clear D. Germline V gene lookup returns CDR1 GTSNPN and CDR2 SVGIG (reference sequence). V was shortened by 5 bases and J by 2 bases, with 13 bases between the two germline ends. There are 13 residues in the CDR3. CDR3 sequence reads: CAWDSGPTYEQYF. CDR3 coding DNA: TGTGCCTGGGATTCCGGGCCGACCTACGAGCAGTACTTC. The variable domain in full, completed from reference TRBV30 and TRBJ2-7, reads SQTIHQWPATLVQPVGSPLSLECTVEGTSNPNLYWYRQAAGRGLQLLFYSVGIGQISSEVPQNLSASRPQDRQFILSSKKLLLSDSGFYLCAWDSGPTYEQYFGPGTRLTVT.

Here the CDR3 reads CATGGQPYEQYF. CDR3 bases: TGTGCCACCGGGGGACAGCCTTACGAGCAGTACTTC. The chain couples TRBV10-3 to TRBJ2-7, with D maybe TRBD1 (7 bases). Trimming cost V 10 bases and J 4 bases, with 14 bases left between them. The CDR3 is made up of 12 amino acids. Germline lookup yields CDR1 ENHRY and CDR2 SYGVKD.

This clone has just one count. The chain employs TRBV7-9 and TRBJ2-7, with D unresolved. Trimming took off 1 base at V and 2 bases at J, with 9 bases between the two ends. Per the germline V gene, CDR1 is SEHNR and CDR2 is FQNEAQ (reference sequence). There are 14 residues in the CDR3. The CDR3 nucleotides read TGTGCCAGCAGCTTAGGGCAGCAAACCTACGAGCAGTACTTC. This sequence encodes CASSLGQQTYEQYF.

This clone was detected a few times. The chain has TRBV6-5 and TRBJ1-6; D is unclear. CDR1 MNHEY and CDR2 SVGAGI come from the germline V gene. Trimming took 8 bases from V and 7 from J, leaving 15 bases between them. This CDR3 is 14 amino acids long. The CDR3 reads CASGGNRPNSPLHF. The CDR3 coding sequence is TGTGCCAGCGGCGGCAACAGACCAAATTCACCCCTCCACTTT.

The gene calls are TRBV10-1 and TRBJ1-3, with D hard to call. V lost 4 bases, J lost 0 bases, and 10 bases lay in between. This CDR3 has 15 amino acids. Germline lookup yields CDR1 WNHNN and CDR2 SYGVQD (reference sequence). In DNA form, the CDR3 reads TGCGCCAGCAGTGGTTCTGAAACCTCTGGAAACACCATATATTTT. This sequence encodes CASSGSETSGNTIYF.

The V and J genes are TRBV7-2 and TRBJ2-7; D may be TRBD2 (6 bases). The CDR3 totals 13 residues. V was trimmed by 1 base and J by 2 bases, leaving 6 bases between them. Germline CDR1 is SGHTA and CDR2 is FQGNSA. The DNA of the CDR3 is TGTGCCAGCAGCTTAGGGACTACCTACGAGCAGTACTTC. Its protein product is CASSLGTTYEQYF. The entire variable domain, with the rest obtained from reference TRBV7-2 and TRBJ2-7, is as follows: GAGVSQSPSNKVTEKGKDVELRCDPISGHTALYWYRQSLGQGLEFLIYFQGNSAPDKSGLPSDRFSAERTGGSVSTLTIQRTQQEDSAVYLCASSLGTTYEQYFGPGTRLTVT.